Sequencing of this TCR beta chain was carried out in a study of T-cell reconstitution after alpha-beta-depleted transplantation in children. Overall study findings and caveats: In some patients, recipient T cells and intrathymic progenitors surviving conditioning explained high day-60 diversity.

This clonotype has at least ten counts. Its antigen is not identified. Germline V gives CDR1 KGHSH, CDR2 LQKENI. This CDR3 contains 15 residues. The V gene lost 3 bases and the J gene lost 6 bases, with 16 bases spanning the gap. Library preparation (for TCRbeta) was performed with unique molecular identifiers. TCRdb used MiXCR to reprocess the PCR reads, holding one entry per CDR3 protein. The table includes about 260,000 distinct CDR3 sequences, approximately 8% detected once. The chain employs TRBV18 and TRBJ2-3; possibly TRBD2 for D (5 bases). This receptor was obtained from a male patient aged 5 to 17 who had a stem cell transplant for acute lymphoblastic leukemia, so the T cells may come from the graft donor. The source material was PBMCs, mostly from graft donor cells, sampled 180 days after TCRalphabeta/CD19-depleted stem cell transplant. CDR3 sequence: CASSPDASRGDTQYF. The CDR3 DNA reads as TGTGCCAGCTCACCCGACGCCTCCCGCGGGGATACGCAGTATTTT.